This T cell receptor beta chain appears in the sequencing data of a study of OX40 agonist ivuxolimab in advanced cancers. Study overall: Of mixed ages from about 20 to 90 and averaging about 65 years, the group was about 80% male. Notes on the study in general: Both blood CD4+ and CD8+ T cells showed clonal growth by week 6 at 0.1 to 3.0 mg/kg.

Generated by immunoSEQ multiplex PCR, the TCRdb table keeps only in-frame clones and is missing some. The top ten clones hold about 5.5% of a sample with around 70,000 clones, 75% to 95% of them seen once. This CDR3 has 16 residues. In germline, CDR1 is SNHLY, CDR2 FYNNEI. V lost 0 bases, J lost 4 bases, and 13 bases lay in between. Remarks on this clone: Its matching antigen is unknown.

The genes are TRBV2 and TRBJ1-3; D gene ambiguous. The sequence derives from an adult with an advanced solid tumor such as melanoma, head and neck, liver or kidney cancer. Source: CD4+ or CD8+ T cells sorted from blood, taken in a trial of the OX40 agonist ivuxolimab. CDR3 nucleotides: TGTGCCAGCAGTGAAGCGTCTGGTAGGAGCGGAAACACCATATATTTT. It specifies CASSEASGRSGNTIYF.